This T cell receptor beta chain stems from a study of shared clonotypes between healthy human individuals. The overall study: For every donor, three CD4 naive, three CD4 memory, two CD8 naive and one CD8 memory plates were used. Points from the study as a whole: Non-shared clonotypes displayed generation probabilities falling below those of clonotypes present in all four donors. When naive CD4 clonotypes were compared across a few donors, roughly 4.9% were shared.

The protocol was immunoSEQ multiplex PCR, while the TCRdb copy is restricted to in-frame clones and leaves out a portion. The sample holds millions of clones, roughly 94% seen once. A remark on this clone: Antigen: not known. Other DNA sequences in this sample translate to the same CDR3.

This CDR3 has 14 residues. V gave up 1 base and J gave up 1 base, with 8 bases separating them. CDR1 and CDR2 (germline): SEHNR, FQNEAQ (reference sequence). Into CD45RA+ naive and CD45RA-negative memory subsets, the CD4+ cells were split. This chain uses TRBV7-9 with TRBJ2-7, with no clear D. The source of this sequence is a man aged 18 to 29 in good health. The specimen was naive CD4+ T cells sorted from blood. The subset here: CD45RA+ positively selected. CDR3: CASSLGGGSYEQYF. The CDR3 bases are TGTGCCAGCAGCTTAGGGGGTGGGTCCTACGAGCAGTACTTC.